One sample yielded the 22 T cell receptor beta chains listed below, sequenced in a study of blood T cells in healthy people across ages (dated by TCRdb to the mid-2010s). The receptor library was made with 5' RACE. Data came from an Illumina HiSeq 2500. The second PCR ran for about 6 to 11 cycles and used a J-beta primer mix along with a sample-barcoded 5' primer. TCRdb itself trimmed the public reads at Q25 with fastp, ran MiXCR and retained productive beta chains. For every CDR3 protein sequence, its rows merge into one entry that carries the most common genes and DNA. The sample table shows about 900,000 distinct CDR3 sequences, and about 62% are seen once. Jointly, the top ten make up 25% to 35% of the sample. The sample was blood. The receptors originated from a man aged 25-45 years in good health.

The sample holds many counts of this clonotype. The chain combines TRBV12-3 or TRBV12-4 with TRBJ1-5; D remains unclear. V lost 5 bases and J 4 bases, leaving 9 bases between the germline ends. This CDR3 is 13 amino acids long. CDR3 region: CASSADLNQPQHF. CDR3 nucleotide sequence: TGTGCCAGCAGTGCGGACCTTAATCAGCCCCAGCATTTT.

The chain couples TRBV5-1 to TRBJ2-3; TRBD2 matches 12 bases. V lost 3 bases, J lost 0 bases, and 8 bases stayed unmatched. CDR1 and CDR2 from the germline V gene are SGHRS and YFSETQ. The CDR3 is 18 residues long. The CDR3 region is CASSSPTSGSSSTDTQYF. Written as DNA, the CDR3 is TGCGCCAGCAGCTCGCCGACTAGCGGGAGTTCGAGCACAGATACGCAGTATTTT. Combining the CDR3 with reference TRBV5-1 and TRBJ2-3 gives the whole variable domain KAGVTQTPRYLIKTRGQQVTLSCSPISGHRSVSWYQQTPGQGLQFLFEYFSETQRNKGNFPGRFSGRQFSNSRSEMNVSTLELGDSALYLCASSSPTSGSSSTDTQYFGPGTRLTVL.

The chain couples TRBV29-1 to TRBJ1-2, with 7 bases fitting TRBD1. The CDR3 is 12 residues long. V trimming: 7 bases; J trimming: 7 bases; junction bases outside the gene matches: 9. Germline lookup yields CDR1 SQVTM and CDR2 ANQGSEA. The CDR3 DNA sequence: TGCAGCGGCGGAGACAGGGCTGCTGGCTACACCTTC. Protein sequence: CSGGDRAAGYTF.

Ten or more counts support this clonotype. The V and J genes are TRBV4-3 and TRBJ2-3, with 8 bases matching TRBD1. Germline CDR1 reads LGHNA; CDR2 reads YSLEER. The V and J ends lost 1 base and 1 base, in that order; junction bases with no gene match: 4. CDR3 length: 16 residues. CDR3 in amino acids: CASSQGRGQGTDTQYF. CDR3 coding DNA: TGCGCCAGCAGCCAAGGGAGGGGACAGGGCACAGATACGCAGTATTTT.

The genes are TRBV6-4 and TRBJ2-3, with 8 bases matching TRBD2. The CDR3 runs to 14 residues. Germline loops: CDR1 MRHNA, CDR2 SNTAGT. J was trimmed by 4 bases and V by 4 bases; bases with no gene match: 4. CDR3: CASSGQAGADTQYF. The CDR3 coding sequence is TGTGCCAGCAGTGGTCAAGCGGGGGCAGATACGCAGTATTTT.

The chain uses TRBV14 and TRBJ1-2, with D possibly matching TRBD1 (6 bases). The CDR3 runs to 15 residues. Trimming pared 4 bases from V and 6 bases from J, leaving 18 bases between. Germline CDR1 is SGHDN and CDR2 is FVKESK. The CDR3 nucleotides are TGTGCCAGCAGCCTCGGGTGGGCAGGGGAAGATGGCTACACCTTC. Translated, it gives CASSLGWAGEDGYTF.

The rearrangement joins TRBV6-2 or TRBV6-3 to TRBJ2-1; a weak D match, TRBD2 (6 bases). The germline V and J ends were trimmed by 4 bases and 4 bases, with 23 bases remaining between them. Germline loops: CDR1 MNHEY, CDR2 SVGEGT. This CDR3 region has 18 residues. The DNA for the CDR3 is TGTGCCAGCAGTTTCCCTCAAAGGAGGGGAACCGGTTACAATGAGCAGTTCTTC. This gives the protein CASSFPQRRGTGYNEQFF.

The chain combines TRBV5-1 with TRBJ1-2, with a possible D match to TRBD1 (6 bases). CDR1 and CDR2 from the germline V gene are SGHRS and YFSETQ. There are 15 residues in the CDR3. Trimming removed 3 bases from V and 0 bases from J, with 12 bases in between. The CDR3 reads CASSWQEGANYGYTF. The CDR3 bases are TGCGCCAGCAGCTGGCAGGAGGGGGCTAACTATGGCTACACCTTC.

V gene TRBV6-5 combines with J gene TRBJ2-5, with 9 nucleotides matching TRBD1. The end of the DNA fits TRBJ2-7 better, so the J call may be wrong. Germline CDR1 MNHEY, CDR2 SVGAGI. The CDR3 has 14 residues. The CDR3 DNA follows: TGTGCCAGCAGTTGGACAGGGGTAATGAACGAGCAGTACTTC. Protein sequence: CASSWTGVMNEQYF.

The J gene is TRBJ2-7, the V gene TRBV2; D remains ambiguous. The CDR3 totals 15 residues. V dropped 2 bases and J dropped 0 bases, with 11 bases sitting between them. Germline CDR1 SNHLY, CDR2 FYNNEI. The CDR3 coding sequence is TGTGCCAGCAGTGAACTCGAGTTCGTCTCCTACGAGCAGTACTTC. Protein product: CASSELEFVSYEQYF.

This chain connects TRBV4-3 to TRBJ2-7, with 7 bases fitting TRBD2. Germline V gene sequence: CDR1 LGHNA, CDR2 YSLEER. V trimming: 4 bases; J trimming: 4 bases; junction bases outside the gene matches: 13. This CDR3 is 16 amino acids long. This chain's CDR3 is CASSPGKREMDYEQYF. DNA of the CDR3: TGCGCCAGCAGCCCTGGGAAGCGGGAAATGGATTACGAGCAGTACTTC.

The chain uses TRBV4-3 and TRBJ2-7; 11 nucleotides agree with TRBD1. The CDR3 runs 17 residues. V lost 0 bases to trimming and J lost 2 bases; unmatched junction nucleotides: 6. Germline V lookup: CDR1 LGHNA, CDR2 YSLEER. The CDR3: CASSQDPGTGGTYEQYF. The CDR3 region has the DNA TGCGCCAGCAGCCAAGATCCCGGGACAGGGGGTACCTACGAGCAGTACTTC.

The chain joins TRBV12-3 or TRBV12-4 to TRBJ1-2, with D tentatively TRBD1 (5 bases). This CDR3 comprises 14 residues. V lost 3 bases and J 7 bases, leaving 15 bases between the germline ends. Written as DNA, the CDR3 is TGTGCCAGCAGTTTTTCGGGCGGGGGTTTTGGCTACACCTTC. Protein sequence: CASSFSGGGFGYTF.

V gene TRBV9 combines with J gene TRBJ1-4; TRBD1 matches 9 bases. CDR1 and CDR2 (germline): SGDLS, YYNGEE. The CDR3 contains 17 residues. Trimming took 5 bases from V and 11 from J; bases not matched to a gene: 19. The CDR3 here is CASSPRGGQGSSLKLFF. CDR3 coding DNA: TGTGCCAGCAGTCCAAGGGGGGGACAGGGCAGTTCGTTGAAACTGTTTTTT.

This clonotype showed up just once. One junction end does not reproduce the germline sequence, and a read error may be involved. CDR3 loop: CASSYSGSYNGQFF. Written as DNA, the CDR3 is TGTGCCAGCAGTTACAGCGGGTCCTACAATGGGCAGTTCTTC. The chain carries TRBV6-2 or TRBV6-3 and TRBJ2-1, with TRBD2 as a possible D gene (6 bases). Germline-derived CDR1 and CDR2 are MNHEY and SVGEGT. The CDR3 is 14 amino acids.

CDR3 bases: TGTGCCATCAGTGCCCGGACAGGGACGGTCTCTGGGGCCAACGTCCTGACTTTC. Protein: CAISARTGTVSGANVLTF. The chain recombines TRBV10-3 with TRBJ2-6; 8 bases are shared with TRBD1. The CDR3 sequence is 18 residues long. Looked up from germline, CDR1 is ENHRY and CDR2 is SYGVKD. The J segment lost 0 bases and the V segment lost 4 bases, leaving 8 bases of the junction unmatched.

This clonotype was observed a few times. The J gene is TRBJ2-3, the V gene TRBV4-2; TRBD1 is a possible D gene (5 bases). This CDR3 is built from 14 residues. Germline lookup yields CDR1 LGHNA and CDR2 YNFKEQ. V was clipped by 1 base and J by 3 bases, with 8 bases between them. The chain's CDR3 is CASSQVPGTDTQYF. CDR3 nucleotide sequence: TGTGCCAGCAGCCAAGTTCCAGGGACAGATACGCAGTATTTT.

The chain couples TRBV6-2 or TRBV6-3 to TRBJ2-7; TRBD1 or TRBD2 may be the D gene (7 bases each). V lost 2 bases and J 3 bases, leaving 14 bases between the germline ends. CDR1 and CDR2 from the germline V gene are MNHEY and SVGEGT. The CDR3 has 15 residues. Here the CDR3 reads CASSYAGQRDYEQYF. CDR3 nucleotide sequence: TGTGCCAGCAGTTACGCGGGACAGCGGGACTACGAGCAGTACTTC.

The chain couples TRBV9 to TRBJ2-3, with TRBD2 matching over 9 bases. This CDR3 has 18 residues. Germline assignment: CDR1 SGDLS and CDR2 YYNGEE. V gave up 4 bases and J gave up 7 bases; unmatched junction bases: 19. CDR3 residues: CASSPTTLAGALRNTQYF. DNA for the CDR3: TGTGCCAGCAGCCCGACAACCTTAGCGGGGGCCCTGAGGAATACGCAGTATTTT.

The rearrangement links TRBV6-5 to TRBJ1-1; maybe TRBD1 (5 bases). V was pared by 10 bases and J by 6 bases, with 21 bases between. Germline CDR1 is MNHEY and CDR2 is SVGAGI. The CDR3 is made up of 14 amino acids. CDR3 sequence reads: CATTSGGRIPEAFF. CDR3 DNA sequence: TGTGCCACCACCTCGGGGGGTCGAATCCCTGAAGCTTTCTTT.

This clonotype showed up just once. The J gene is TRBJ2-2, the V gene TRBV29-1, with D unclear. CDR3 size: 14 residues. Trimming stripped 7 bases from V and 0 bases from J, with 12 bases between. Germline loops: CDR1 SQVTM, CDR2 ANQGSEA. CDR3 sequence: CSARPAANTGELFF. The CDR3 region has the DNA TGCAGCGCTAGACCGGCCGCGAACACCGGGGAGCTGTTTTTT.

Here the CDR3 DNA reads TGTGCCAGCAATGACTTTGGACAGGGGGGGAATTCACCCCTCCACTTT. This sequence encodes CASNDFGQGGNSPLHF. V usage is TRBV6-6 and J usage is TRBJ1-6, with 10 bases lining up with TRBD1. The germline CDR1 and CDR2 sequences are MNHNY and SVGAGI (reference sequence). V lost 7 bases, J lost 7 bases, and 10 bases stayed unmatched. The CDR3 spans 16 residues.